The 21 T cell receptor beta chains presented below share a single source sample, sequenced in a study of blood T cells in healthy people across ages. Next came a second PCR, run for about 6 to 12 cycles, which used a sample-barcoded 5' primer along with a J-beta primer mix. One entry per CDR3 protein results from TCRdb running MiXCR on the 5' RACE reads. The sample contains 580,000 or so distinct CDR3 sequences, under 55% of which appear only once. The sequencing sample was made of blood. These receptor sequences come from a man older than 75 in good health.

Ten or more counts support this clonotype. This chain joins TRBV6-6 and TRBJ2-5; 7 positions agree with TRBD1. V was pared by 2 bases and J by 3 bases, with 6 bases of the junction left unmatched. The CDR3 runs to 15 residues. Germline loops: CDR1 MNHNY, CDR2 SVGAGI (reference sequence). Here the CDR3 reads CASSYPPDREETQYF. CDR3 coding DNA: TGTGCCAGCAGTTACCCCCCCGACAGGGAAGAGACCCAGTACTTC.

In its sample, this clonotype was seen a few times. This sequence joins TRBV5-1 and TRBJ2-1, with 7 bases matching TRBD2. The J segment lost 9 bases and the V segment lost 1 base, leaving 22 bases of the junction unmatched. Germline V gene sequence: CDR1 SGHRS, CDR2 YFSETQ. The CDR3 extends over 19 amino acids. CDR3 coding DNA: TGCGCCAGCAGCTTGCGTGGGGAGGCTGCGGCGGGAGCGTCGGGTGAGCAGTTCTTC. This encodes CASSLRGEAAAGASGEQFF.

This clonotype showed up many times. The rearrangement uses TRBV6-5 and TRBJ1-2; possible D gene TRBD1, 6 bases. From germline, CDR1 is MNHEY and CDR2 SVGAGI. This CDR3 comprises 16 residues. The V gene lost 5 bases and the J gene lost 2 bases, with 18 bases spanning the gap. CDR3: CASSSPKTGGNYGYTF. CDR3 coding DNA: TGTGCCAGCAGTAGCCCTAAGACAGGAGGAAACTATGGCTACACCTTC.

The rearrangement uses TRBV7-3 and TRBJ2-1; no definite D call. The germline gives CDR1 SGHTA, CDR2 FQGTGA. This CDR3 has 16 amino acids. V was trimmed by 4 bases and J by 8 bases, leaving 21 bases between them. In DNA form, the CDR3 reads TGTGCCAGCAGCTCCTCCCCTGTGGGGATTTACGATGAGCAGTTCTTC. This translates into CASSSSPVGIYDEQFF.

This clonotype showed up just a few times. The rearrangement links TRBV20-1 to TRBJ2-7; no reliable D call. This CDR3 comprises 12 residues. V was cut by 4 bases and J by 0 bases, with 7 bases left in between. Germline CDR1 and CDR2: DFQATT and SNEGSKA (reference sequence). The CDR3 DNA follows: TGCAGTGCTATTCTGAGCTCCTACGAGCAGTACTTC. It yields the protein CSAILSSYEQYF.

This clonotype was counted a few times. The V gene is TRBV6-6, the J gene TRBJ2-7, with 10 bases lining up with TRBD2. Germline CDR1 is MNHNY and CDR2 is SVGAGI (reference sequence). J lost 4 bases, V lost 8 bases, and 8 bases had no gene match. The CDR3 is made up of 14 amino acids. CDR3 amino acids: CASSAASGSYEQYF. In DNA, the CDR3 is TGTGCCAGCTCCGCCGCTAGCGGGAGTTACGAGCAGTACTTC.

This clonotype turned up a few times. The gene calls are TRBV3-1 and TRBJ2-3; D unclear. Deletions cut 0 bases from V and 2 bases from J, with 6 bases between. The V gene's germline CDR1 is LGHDT and CDR2 YNNKEL (reference sequence). This CDR3 is built from 14 residues. This CDR3 reads CASSQDYATDTQYF. The CDR3, as DNA: TGTGCCAGCAGCCAAGATTACGCCACAGATACGCAGTATTTT.

The chain carries TRBV14 and TRBJ2-1; TRBD2 aligns across 14 bases. Trimming took 2 bases from V and 10 from J; bases not matched to a gene: 7. The CDR3 has 16 amino acids. From germline, CDR1 is SGHDN and CDR2 FVKESK. CDR3 region: CASSQLTSGGVREQFF. In DNA form, the CDR3 reads TGTGCCAGCAGCCAACTGACTAGCGGGGGGGTAAGAGAGCAGTTCTTC.

This sequence joins TRBV5-1 and TRBJ2-3; 8 bases agree with TRBD2. V lost 4 bases and J lost 4; bases outside the gene matches: 8. Per the germline V gene, CDR1 is SGHRS and CDR2 is YFSETQ. The CDR3 sequence is 15 residues long. This chain's CDR3 is CASSPKREFSDTQYF. The CDR3 DNA reads as TGCGCCAGCAGCCCGAAGCGGGAGTTTTCAGATACGCAGTATTTT.

The V gene is TRBV29-1, the J gene TRBJ1-2, with D perhaps matching TRBD1 (6 bases). Per the germline V gene, CDR1 is SQVTM and CDR2 is ANQGSEA. This CDR3 has 11 residues. V gave up 5 bases and J gave up 7 bases, with 11 bases separating them. The CDR3 protein is CSVTGFRGYTF. The CDR3 DNA follows: TGCAGCGTTACAGGGTTCCGTGGCTACACCTTC.

V gene TRBV20-1 combines with J gene TRBJ2-7, with 11 bases aligning to TRBD2. The CDR3 consists of 16 residues. Trimming took 1 base from V and 3 from J; bases not matched to a gene: 8. From germline, CDR1 is DFQATT and CDR2 SNEGSKA (reference sequence). CDR3 nucleotides: TGCAGTGCTAGAGCTCCCGGGACTAGCGGAAACTACGAGCAGTACTTC. Translating gives CSARAPGTSGNYEQYF.

The chain is built from TRBV7-3 and TRBJ2-1, with 10 bases identical to TRBD2. V shed 4 bases and J 6 bases; nucleotides not matched to a gene: 6. The CDR3 runs 15 residues. CDR1 SGHTA and CDR2 FQGTGA come from the germline V gene. In nucleotides, the CDR3 is TGTGCCAGCAGCTCCGGAGCGGGAGGGGCCAATGAGCAGTTCTTC. Protein: CASSSGAGGANEQFF.

V and J are TRBV20-1 and TRBJ2-1; TRBD1 matches 9 bases. V gave up 3 bases and J gave up 1 base; unmatched junction bases: 10. The CDR3 contains 17 residues. In germline, CDR1 is DFQATT, CDR2 SNEGSKA (reference sequence). Written as DNA, the CDR3 is TGCAGTGCTAGCCGGGACAGGGAAGGGTGGTCCTACAATGAGCAGTTCTTC. This encodes CSASRDREGWSYNEQFF.

This clonotype came up many times. The rearrangement links TRBV20-1 to TRBJ2-3; D not resolved. This CDR3 has 12 amino acids. V gave up 0 bases and J gave up 3 bases, with 4 bases separating them. Germline CDR1 reads DFQATT; CDR2 reads SNEGSKA (reference sequence). The CDR3 region is CSARETTDTQYF. In DNA, the CDR3 is TGCAGTGCTAGAGAAACGACAGATACGCAGTATTTT.

The chain carries TRBV4-3 and TRBJ2-1, with a possible D match to TRBD1 (5 bases). This CDR3 comprises 14 residues. CDR1 and CDR2 (germline): LGHNA, YSLEER. The V and J ends lost 0 bases and 4 bases respectively, with 7 bases between them. The CDR3 sequence: CASSQEGAYNEQFF. CDR3 nucleotide sequence: TGCGCCAGCAGCCAAGAAGGGGCATACAATGAGCAGTTCTTC.

The chain has TRBV4-2 and TRBJ2-1; D may be TRBD2 (6 bases). The length of the CDR3 is 13 residues. Germline V gene data show CDR1 as LGHNA and CDR2 as YNFKEQ. V was clipped by 3 bases and J by 8 bases, with 11 bases between them. The CDR3 region has the DNA TGTGCCAGCAGCCAGACTAGTTTGGATGAGCAGTTCTTC. This gives the protein CASSQTSLDEQFF.

This sequence joins TRBV7-9 and TRBJ1-1, with 7 bases that match TRBD1. V lost 9 bases to trimming and J lost 4 bases; unmatched junction nucleotides: 8. CDR1 is SEHNR and CDR2 is FQNEAQ in the germline V gene (reference sequence). CDR3 size: 13 residues. The CDR3 DNA reads as TGTGCCAGTCGAGAGGGGGCGGTCACTGAAGCTTTCTTT. It yields the protein CASREGAVTEAFF.

J is TRBJ2-7 and V is TRBV28; possibly TRBD1 or TRBD2 for D (5 bases each). The V and J ends lost 5 bases and 10 bases respectively, with 15 bases between them. The length of the CDR3 is 12 residues. CDR1 and CDR2 (germline): MDHEN, SYDVKM. The CDR3 bases are TGTGCCAGCAGTCCCGGTCGGGGCGGACAGTACTTC. Residues: CASSPGRGGQYF. Combining the CDR3 with reference TRBV28 and TRBJ2-7 gives the whole variable domain DVKVTQSSRYLVKRTGEKVFLECVQDMDHENMFWYRQDPGLGLRLIYFSYDVKMKEKGDIPEGYSVSREKKERFSLILESASTNQTSMYLCASSPGRGGQYFGPGTRLTVT.

The chain recombines TRBV6-5 with TRBJ2-2, with 8 bases matching TRBD1. Per the germline V gene, CDR1 is MNHEY and CDR2 is SVGAGI. This CDR3 has 15 amino acids. Germline trimming cut 6 bases from V and 6 bases from J; bases unmatched to any gene: 9. In nucleotides, the CDR3 is TGTGCCAGCAGGGGGCCAGGGGGCACTCCCGGGGAGCTGTTTTTT. Protein sequence: CASRGPGGTPGELFF.

The chain employs TRBV7-2 and TRBJ2-7, with 11 bases identical to TRBD2. Trimming at V came to 7 bases and at J to 2 bases, leaving 7 bases not matched to a gene. The germline V gene has CDR1 SGHTA and CDR2 FQGNSA. This CDR3 is 15 amino acids long. The CDR3 DNA is TGTGCCAGCACCCCTACTAGCGGGAGTCCCTACGAGCAGTACTTC. Translating gives CASTPTSGSPYEQYF. Variable domain in full (rest from reference TRBV7-2 and TRBJ2-7): GAGVSQSPSNKVTEKGKDVELRCDPISGHTALYWYRQSLGQGLEFLIYFQGNSAPDKSGLPSDRFSAERTGGSVSTLTIQRTQQEDSAVYLCASTPTSGSPYEQYFGPGTRLTVT.

This rearrangement joins TRBV20-1 to TRBJ1-4, with D perhaps TRBD1 (5 bases). The germline V gene has CDR1 DFQATT and CDR2 SNEGSKA (reference sequence). The CDR3 covers 14 residues. The V and J ends lost 2 bases and 7 bases respectively, with 14 bases between them. The CDR3 spells CSARQPQGGEKLFF. CDR3 in DNA: TGCAGTGCTAGACAACCCCAGGGAGGTGAAAAACTGTTTTTT.